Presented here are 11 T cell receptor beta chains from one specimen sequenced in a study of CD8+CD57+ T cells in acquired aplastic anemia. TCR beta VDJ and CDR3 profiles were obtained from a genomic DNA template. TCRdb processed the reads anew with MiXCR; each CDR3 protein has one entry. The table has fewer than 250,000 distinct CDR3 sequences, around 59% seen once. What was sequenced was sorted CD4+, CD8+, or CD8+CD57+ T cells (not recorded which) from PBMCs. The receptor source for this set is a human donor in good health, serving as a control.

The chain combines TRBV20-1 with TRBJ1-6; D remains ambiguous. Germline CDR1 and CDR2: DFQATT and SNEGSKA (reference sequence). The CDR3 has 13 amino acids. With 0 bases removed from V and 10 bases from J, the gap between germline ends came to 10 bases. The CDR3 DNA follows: TGCAGTGCTAGAGATAACAGTGGGTCACCCCTCCACTTT. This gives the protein CSARDNSGSPLHF.

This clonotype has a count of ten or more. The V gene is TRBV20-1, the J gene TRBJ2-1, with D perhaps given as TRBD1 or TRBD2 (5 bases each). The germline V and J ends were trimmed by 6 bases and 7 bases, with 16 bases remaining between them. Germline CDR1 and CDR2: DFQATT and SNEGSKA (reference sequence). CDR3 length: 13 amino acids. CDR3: CSAPVFRENEQFF. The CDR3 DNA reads TGCAGTGCGCCGGTTTTCAGGGAGAATGAGCAGTTCTTC.

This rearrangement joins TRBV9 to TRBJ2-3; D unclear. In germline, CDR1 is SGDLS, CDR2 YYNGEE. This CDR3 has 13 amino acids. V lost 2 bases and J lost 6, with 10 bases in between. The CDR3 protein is CASSVGSPDTQYF. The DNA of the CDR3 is TGTGCCAGCAGCGTCGGTAGCCCTGATACGCAGTATTTT.

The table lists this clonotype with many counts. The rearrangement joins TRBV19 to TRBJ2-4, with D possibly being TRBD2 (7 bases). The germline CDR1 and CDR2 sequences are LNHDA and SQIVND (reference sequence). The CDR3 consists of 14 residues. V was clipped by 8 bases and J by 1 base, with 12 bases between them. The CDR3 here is CASSKGGAKNIQYF. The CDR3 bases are TGTGCCAGTTCGAAGGGGGGGGCCAAAAACATTCAGTACTTC. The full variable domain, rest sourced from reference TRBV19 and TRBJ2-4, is DGGITQSPKYLFRKEGQNVTLSCEQNLNHDAMYWYRQDPGQGLRLIYYSQIVNDFQKGDIAEGYSVSREKKESFPLTVTSAQKNPTAFYLCASSKGGAKNIQYFGAGTRLSVL.

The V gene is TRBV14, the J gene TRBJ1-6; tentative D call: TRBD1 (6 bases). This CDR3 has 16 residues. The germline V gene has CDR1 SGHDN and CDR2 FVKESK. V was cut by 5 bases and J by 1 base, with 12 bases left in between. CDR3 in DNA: TGTGCCAGCAGCGTGAGCAGGGGTTCCTATAATTCACCCCTCCACTTT. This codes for CASSVSRGSYNSPLHF.

CDR3 protein: CASSLAGASNQPQHF. Written as DNA, the CDR3 is TGTGCCAGCAGCTTGGCTGGAGCTAGCAATCAGCCCCAGCATTTT. The gene calls are TRBV5-6 and TRBJ1-5; D call uncertain. The V gene's germline CDR1 is SGHDT and CDR2 YYEEEE. The CDR3 runs to 15 residues. Trimming stripped 0 bases from V and 0 bases from J, with 7 bases between.

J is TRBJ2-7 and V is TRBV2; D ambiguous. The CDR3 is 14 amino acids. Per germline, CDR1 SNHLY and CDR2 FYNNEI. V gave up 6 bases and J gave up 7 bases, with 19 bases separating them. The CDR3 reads CASSACTDICEQYF. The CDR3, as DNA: TGTGCCAGCAGCGCATGTACAGACATCTGTGAGCAGTACTTC.

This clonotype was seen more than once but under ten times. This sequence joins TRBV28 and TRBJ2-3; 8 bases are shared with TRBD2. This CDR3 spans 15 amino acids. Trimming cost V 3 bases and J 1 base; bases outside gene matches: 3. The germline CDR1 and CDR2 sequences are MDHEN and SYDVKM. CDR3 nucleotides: TGTGCCAGCAGTTTTTTTAGCGGGGGCACAGATACGCAGTATTTT. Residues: CASSFFSGGTDTQYF.

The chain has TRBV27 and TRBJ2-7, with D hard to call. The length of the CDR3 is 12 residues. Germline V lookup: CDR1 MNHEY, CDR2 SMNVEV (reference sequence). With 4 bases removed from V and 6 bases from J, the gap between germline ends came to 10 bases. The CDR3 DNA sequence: TGTGCCAGCAGTTCGGGCCTCTCCGAGCAGTACTTC. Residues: CASSSGLSEQYF.

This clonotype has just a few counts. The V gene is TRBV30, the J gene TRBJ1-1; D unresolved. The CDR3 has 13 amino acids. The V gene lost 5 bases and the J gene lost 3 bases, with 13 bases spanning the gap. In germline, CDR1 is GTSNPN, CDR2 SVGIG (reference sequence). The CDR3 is CAWRLTGDTEAFF. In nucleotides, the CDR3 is TGTGCCTGGCGATTGACCGGGGACACTGAAGCTTTCTTT.

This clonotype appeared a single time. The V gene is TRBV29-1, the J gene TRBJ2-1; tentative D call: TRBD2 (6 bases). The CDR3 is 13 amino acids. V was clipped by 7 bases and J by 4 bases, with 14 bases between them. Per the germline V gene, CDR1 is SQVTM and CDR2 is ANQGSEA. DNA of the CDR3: TGCAGCGCCCTACGGGGGTCTTACAATGAGCAGTTCTTC. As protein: CSALRGSYNEQFF.